These 31 T cell receptor beta chains share one sample of origin, sequenced in a study of T-cell memory formation after mild COVID-19. TCRdb reanalysed the 5' RACE reads using MiXCR and keeps one entry per CDR3 protein. This sample has tens of thousands of distinct CDR3 sequences, with roughly a sixth found just once. Sequencing input: PBMCs or a T cell subset sorted from them (not recorded which). The receptors come from an adult woman who had mild COVID-19 (a few samples of this study predate the infection). Cell type and time point are not known.

This chain connects TRBV5-4 to TRBJ1-1, with 7 bases identical to TRBD1. Trimming took 4 bases from V and 1 from J; bases not matched to a gene: 13. This CDR3 is 17 amino acids long. The germline V gene encodes CDR1 SGHNT and CDR2 YYREEE (reference sequence). Here the CDR3 DNA reads TGTGCCAGCAGCCTCAGGACGCCGACAGGGAAGAACACTGAAGCTTTCTTT. Its translation is CASSLRTPTGKNTEAFF.

The chain employs TRBV7-9 and TRBJ2-7; 8 positions match TRBD1. The CDR3 has 14 residues. Trimming took 1 base from V and 5 from J; bases not matched to a gene: 4. Germline values: CDR1 SEHNR, CDR2 FQNEAQ (reference sequence). DNA of the CDR3: TGTGCCAGCAGCTTAGTTGGACAGGGAAACGAGCAGTACTTC. Translated: CASSLVGQGNEQYF.

This clonotype has a handful of counts. The CDR3 region is CASSLGSGPGEQFF. In nucleotides, the CDR3 is TGCGCCAGCAGCTTGGGCAGCGGGCCTGGGGAGCAGTTCTTC. This rearrangement joins TRBV5-1 to TRBJ2-1, with D possibly being TRBD2 (6 bases). V lost 0 bases and J 10 bases, leaving 14 bases between the germline ends. Germline CDR1 SGHRS, CDR2 YFSETQ. CDR3 length: 14 amino acids.

This clonotype was recorded a few times. This chain uses TRBV10-3 with TRBJ2-5, with TRBD1 matching 8 bases. Germline lookup yields CDR1 ENHRY and CDR2 SYGVKD. The V segment lost 7 bases and the J segment 3 bases; nucleotides outside the gene matches: 7. CDR3 length: 14 residues. CDR3 amino acids: CAINPGTGEETQYF. The CDR3 DNA follows: TGTGCCATCAACCCCGGGACAGGCGAAGAGACCCAGTACTTC.

The V call is TRBV6-2 or TRBV6-3, the J call TRBJ2-7, with 7 bases aligning to TRBD2. Germline CDR1 and CDR2: MNHEY and SVGEGT. The CDR3 loop spans 12 amino acids. J gave up 5 bases and V 8 bases, and 6 bases lay outside the gene matches. CDR3 residues: CASGRGTNEQYF. CDR3 DNA: TGTGCCAGCGGCCGCGGGACTAACGAGCAGTACTTC.

Only a few counts were recorded for this clonotype. The chain employs TRBV7-3 and TRBJ2-1; D is possibly TRBD1 (6 bases). Germline CDR1 is SGHTA and CDR2 is FQGTGA. The V gene lost 2 bases and the J gene lost 5 bases, with 13 bases spanning the gap. The CDR3 consists of 15 residues. CDR3 residues: CASSLGQGPHNEQFF. The CDR3 DNA sequence: TGTGCCAGCAGCTTAGGGCAGGGGCCCCACAATGAGCAGTTCTTC.

This clonotype was seen a handful of times. The chain combines TRBV2 with TRBJ1-4, with a tentative D call TRBD1 (5 bases). Trimming left V 2 bases short and J 8 bases short, with 21 bases between. Per the germline V gene, CDR1 is SNHLY and CDR2 is FYNNEI. This CDR3 comprises 17 residues. In nucleotides, the CDR3 is TGTGCCAGCAGTGAACAGCTAACGGGCCCCTCAGGGGAAAAACTGTTTTTT. The encoded protein is CASSEQLTGPSGEKLFF.

This clonotype was picked up a small number of times. V is TRBV10-3 and J is TRBJ2-1, with D possibly matching TRBD1 (8 bases). CDR3 length equals 17 residues. V was clipped by 6 bases and J by 4 bases, with 22 bases between them. Germline assignment: CDR1 ENHRY and CDR2 SYGVKD. The CDR3 protein is CAIRRTGTSGDYNEQFF. In nucleotides, the CDR3 is TGTGCCATCAGGAGGACAGGGACCAGCGGGGATTACAATGAGCAGTTCTTC.

The rearrangement uses TRBV30 and TRBJ2-2, with D possibly matching TRBD2 (6 bases). Trimming pared 3 bases from V and 0 bases from J, leaving 26 bases between. This CDR3 comprises 20 residues. CDR1 and CDR2 from the germline V gene are GTSNPN and SVGIG (reference sequence). CDR3 nucleotide sequence: TGTGCCTGGAGCGGTTCCGGCCTAGCGACAAAGAAACCGAACACCGGGGAGCTGTTTTTT. Translated: CAWSGSGLATKKPNTGELFF.

This clonotype came up a few times. The chain combines TRBV7-3 with TRBJ2-1; a weak D match, TRBD2 (6 bases). Looked up from germline, CDR1 is SGHTA and CDR2 is FQGTGA. The CDR3 consists of 18 residues. Trimming took off 2 bases at V and 1 base at J, with 18 bases between the two ends. The CDR3 bases are TGTGCCAGCAGCTTAGGGTGGGAGGCCCCGGGGTCCTACAATGAGCAGTTCTTC. Translating gives CASSLGWEAPGSYNEQFF.

This clonotype was found a few times. The chain links TRBV9 to TRBJ2-1, with a tentative D call TRBD2 (6 bases). Trimming cost V 4 bases and J 8 bases, with 19 bases left between them. The CDR3 spans 15 residues. The germline V gene encodes CDR1 SGDLS and CDR2 YYNGEE. The CDR3 protein is CASSPQRAVRHEQFF. The CDR3 coding sequence is TGTGCCAGCAGCCCCCAGCGGGCGGTACGACATGAGCAGTTCTTC.

This clonotype was observed a few times. In DNA form, the CDR3 reads TGTGCCAGCAGCGCAATCAGGGGATACGAGCAGTACTTC. This translates into CASSAIRGYEQYF. J is TRBJ2-7 and V is TRBV7-9; TRBD1 is a possible D gene (6 bases). Germline V gives CDR1 SEHNR, CDR2 FQNEAQ (reference sequence). Trimming left V 5 bases short and J 4 bases short, with 12 bases between. This CDR3 comprises 13 residues.

This clonotype appeared many times. This sequence joins TRBV30 and TRBJ2-3, with 7 positions matching TRBD1. CDR1 and CDR2 from the germline V gene are GTSNPN and SVGIG (reference sequence). Unmatched junction bases numbered 8, after V lost 2 bases and J lost 0 bases. The CDR3 covers 16 residues. The CDR3 loop reads CAWSRMTGSSTDTQYF. The CDR3 DNA is TGTGCCTGGAGTCGAATGACAGGGTCGAGCACAGATACGCAGTATTTT. Full variable domain (outside the CDR3, taken from reference TRBV30 and TRBJ2-3): SQTIHQWPATLVQPVGSPLSLECTVEGTSNPNLYWYRQAAGRGLQLLFYSVGIGQISSEVPQNLSASRPQDRQFILSSKKLLLSDSGFYLCAWSRMTGSSTDTQYFGPGTRLTVL.

The chain couples TRBV28 to TRBJ1-5, with unresolved D. Per germline, CDR1 MDHEN and CDR2 SYDVKM. V dropped 6 bases and J dropped 7 bases, with 19 bases sitting between them. The CDR3 totals 15 residues. DNA of the CDR3: TGTGCCAGCAGCCCAACCGGACCTGGACGGCAGCCCCAGCATTTT. It specifies CASSPTGPGRQPQHF.

V usage is TRBV28 and J usage is TRBJ2-5, with 7 positions matching TRBD2. Per the germline V gene, CDR1 is MDHEN and CDR2 is SYDVKM. V lost 3 bases and J lost 1; bases outside the gene matches: 5. This CDR3 has 15 residues. The CDR3 nucleotides read TGTGCCAGCAGTTTTGGGACTATTTCCCAAGAGACCCAGTACTTC. Translated: CASSFGTISQETQYF. Combining the CDR3 with reference TRBV28 and TRBJ2-5 gives the whole variable domain DVKVTQSSRYLVKRTGEKVFLECVQDMDHENMFWYRQDPGLGLRLIYFSYDVKMKEKGDIPEGYSVSREKKERFSLILESASTNQTSMYLCASSFGTISQETQYFGPGTRLLVL.

This clonotype has only a few counts. This chain joins TRBV27 and TRBJ2-7; D possibly corresponds to TRBD1 (6 bases). Germline V gene sequence: CDR1 MNHEY, CDR2 SMNVEV (reference sequence). The CDR3 spans 14 residues. V was shortened by 6 bases and J by 5 bases, with 17 bases between the two germline ends. CDR3 sequence (DNA): TGTGCCAGCAGGTATGGGCAGGGGTACAACGAGCAGTACTTC. Protein product: CASRYGQGYNEQYF.

This clonotype showed up many times. The rearrangement joins TRBV2 to TRBJ2-3; 10 positions match TRBD2. The length of the CDR3 is 16 residues. The V gene's germline CDR1 is SNHLY and CDR2 FYNNEI. The trim removed 3 bases at V and 4 bases at J, leaving 7 bases unmatched. Here the CDR3 reads CASSEGIAGGPDTQYF. As DNA, the CDR3 is TGTGCCAGCAGTGAGGGGATAGCGGGAGGACCAGATACGCAGTATTTT.

The chain joins TRBV5-1 to TRBJ2-3, with 9 bases lining up with TRBD1. The germline CDR1 and CDR2 sequences are SGHRS and YFSETQ. This CDR3 spans 17 amino acids. The ends lost 0 bases at V and 2 bases at J; junction bases unmatched: 7. CDR3 sequence: CASSLAWGQGFTDTQYF. Here the CDR3 DNA reads TGCGCCAGCAGCTTGGCCTGGGGACAGGGCTTCACAGATACGCAGTATTTT.

This clonotype was counted a few times. The rearrangement uses TRBV6-5 and TRBJ2-7; D possibly corresponds to TRBD1 (6 bases). CDR3 length: 18 residues. V dropped 4 bases and J dropped 2 bases, with 24 bases sitting between them. Per germline, CDR1 MNHEY and CDR2 SVGAGI. In nucleotides, the CDR3 is TGTGCCAGCAGTTGGGGCCGCGTATTGACAGGTCCCCCCTACGAGCAGTACTTC. The encoded protein is CASSWGRVLTGPPYEQYF.

This clonotype was seen only a few times. V and J are TRBV4-1 and TRBJ2-5, with D possibly being TRBD1 (6 bases). Trimming left V 3 bases short and J 2 bases short, with 16 bases between. The CDR3 extends over 16 amino acids. CDR1 MGHRA and CDR2 YSYEKL come from the germline V gene. This chain's CDR3 is CASSQIGLGQQETQYF. In DNA, the CDR3 is TGCGCCAGCAGCCAGATAGGGCTTGGACAGCAAGAGACCCAGTACTTC.

This clonotype was picked up a small number of times. This rearrangement joins TRBV4-1 to TRBJ1-4; D unclear. The CDR3 loop spans 15 amino acids. V dropped 1 base and J dropped 0 bases, with 6 bases sitting between them. Germline CDR1 MGHRA, CDR2 YSYEKL. CDR3 sequence (DNA): TGCGCCAGCAGCCAAGTTGCCGCAACTAATGAAAAACTGTTTTTT. As protein: CASSQVAATNEKLFF.

This clonotype was counted between two and nine times. The chain links TRBV7-8 to TRBJ2-5, with TRBD1 matching over 7 bases. Trimming at V came to 5 bases and at J to 5 bases, leaving 8 bases not matched to a gene. CDR1 and CDR2 from the germline V gene are SGHVS and FQNEAQ. There are 14 residues in the CDR3. The CDR3 loop reads CASSSIGGGETQYF. The CDR3 DNA follows: TGTGCCAGCAGCAGCATAGGGGGCGGTGAGACCCAGTACTTC.

The sample holds a few counts of this clonotype. This chain joins TRBV7-9 and TRBJ2-1; D call uncertain. Trimming stripped 5 bases from V and 5 bases from J, with 13 bases between. This CDR3 is built from 14 residues. Germline V CDR1 and CDR2: SEHNR, FQNEAQ (reference sequence). CDR3 sequence: CASSPARLNNEQFF. Here the CDR3 DNA reads TGTGCCAGCAGCCCAGCCCGTCTAAACAATGAGCAGTTCTTC.

There are a few counts of this clonotype. V gene TRBV27 combines with J gene TRBJ2-1, with 7 bases that match TRBD2. Germline-derived CDR1 and CDR2 are MNHEY and SMNVEV (reference sequence). V dropped 2 bases and J dropped 7; count of bases not matched to a gene: 8. The CDR3 runs 15 residues. This CDR3 is CASSLAGAWVNEQFF. The DNA of the CDR3 is TGTGCCAGCAGTTTAGCGGGAGCGTGGGTAAATGAGCAGTTCTTC.

The sample holds a few counts of this clonotype. V and J are TRBV5-1 and TRBJ2-5; D not certain. The V end lost 3 bases, the J end lost 5 bases, and 14 bases lay between the germline ends. This CDR3 has 14 residues. Germline V CDR1 and CDR2: SGHRS, YFSETQ. For the CDR3, the DNA is TGCGCCAGCAGCTCAACTGGGCCGCGGGAGACCCAGTACTTC. Translating gives CASSSTGPRETQYF.

This clonotype showed up just a few times. The chain carries TRBV24-1 and TRBJ2-1, with D perhaps TRBD1 or TRBD2 (6 bases each). Trimming took off 1 base at V and 5 bases at J, with 14 bases between the two ends. This CDR3 spans 16 amino acids. Germline CDR1 is KGHDR and CDR2 is SFDVKD. In DNA form, the CDR3 reads TGTGCCACCAGTGATTTCGGGGGCGCGGCCCACAATGAGCAGTTCTTC. This gives the protein CATSDFGGAAHNEQFF.

The chain is built from TRBV12-3 or TRBV12-4 and TRBJ1-1, with TRBD1 matching 7 bases. This CDR3 spans 14 amino acids. The junction had 0 bases not matched to a gene; V was cut back by 1 base and J by 1 base. DNA for the CDR3: TGTGCCAGCAGTTTAGAGGGGGCGAACACTGAAGCTTTCTTT. Protein sequence: CASSLEGANTEAFF.

This clonotype was counted a single time. This chain uses TRBV4-3 with TRBJ2-2; TRBD2 aligns across 7 bases. V lost 4 bases to trimming and J lost 5 bases; unmatched junction nucleotides: 7. Germline V gene lookup returns CDR1 LGHNA and CDR2 YSLEER. This CDR3 is 15 amino acids long. The CDR3 loop reads CASSPREVWTGELFF. For the CDR3, the DNA is TGCGCCAGCAGCCCCCGGGAGGTTTGGACCGGGGAGCTGTTTTTT.

CDR3 sequence reads: CSARAPEGYGYTF. The CDR3 DNA is TGCAGTGCTAGAGCCCCGGAGGGCTATGGCTACACCTTC. The chain links TRBV20-1 to TRBJ1-2; no clear D gene. The germline V gene encodes CDR1 DFQATT and CDR2 SNEGSKA (reference sequence). The CDR3 is 13 residues long. V was pared by 1 base and J by 4 bases, with 10 bases between.

This clonotype was picked up a small number of times. The rearrangement joins TRBV11-2 to TRBJ1-2; D remains unclear. There are 12 residues in the CDR3. The V end was cut by 6 bases, the J end by 4 bases, with 9 bases between. Germline CDR1 is SGHAT and CDR2 is FQNNGV. CDR3: CASSFDVYGYTF. The CDR3 coding sequence is TGTGCCAGCAGTTTCGATGTCTATGGCTACACCTTC.

This clonotype was counted only a few times. The chain joins TRBV6-5 to TRBJ1-1; D is unclear. The germline V gene encodes CDR1 MNHEY and CDR2 SVGAGI. CDR3 size: 11 residues. Deletions cut 8 bases from V and 5 bases from J, with 9 bases between. The CDR3 here is CASGGWTEAFF. In nucleotides, the CDR3 is TGTGCCAGCGGAGGGTGGACTGAAGCTTTCTTT.